This T cell receptor (beta chain) was documented in a study of neurological immune-mediated disorders. Germline V gene lookup returns CDR1 ENHRY and CDR2 SYGVKD. This CDR3 is built from 14 residues. V dropped 10 bases and J dropped 6; count of bases not matched to a gene: 10. One entry per CDR3 protein results from TCRdb running MiXCR on the 5' RACE reads. The sample has approximately 41,000 distinct CDR3 sequences; 14% are singletons. This clonotype came up many times. The sequenced sample consisted of CD4+ T cells from blood. The TCR originated in a woman aged 55-69 years with HTLV-1-associated myelopathy (HAM/TSP). The chain couples TRBV10-3 to TRBJ2-1; TRBD1 matches 9 bases. The chain's CDR3 is CATIPGTGSNEQFF. Here the CDR3 DNA reads TGTGCCACCATACCTGGGACAGGGTCCAATGAGCAGTTCTTC.